Below, 28 T cell receptor beta chains from the same sample are listed, as sequenced in a study of CD8 T cells in ankylosing spondylitis. TCRdb independently ran MiXCR on the 5' RACE reads; one entry per CDR3 protein. Here the sample spans about 140,000 distinct CDR3 sequences, around 10% being singletons. The sample consisted of blood, either unsorted or a sorted T cell fraction (not recorded which). All receptors come from a female donor with ankylosing spondylitis or in good health (not recorded which).

At least ten counts were recorded for this clonotype. The CDR3 DNA sequence: TGCGCCAGCAGCTGGAGTGGGGGAATGGGAAACACTGAAGCTTTCTTT. Translated, it gives CASSWSGGMGNTEAFF. The chain has TRBV5-1 and TRBJ1-1, with D possibly matching TRBD1 (5 bases). CDR3 length: 16 residues. Between the trimmed V and J ends, which lost 3 bases and 2 bases, there was a span of 17 bases. The V gene's germline CDR1 is SGHRS and CDR2 YFSETQ.

This clonotype was counted ten times or more. The chain combines TRBV20-1 with TRBJ2-3; TRBD1 is a possible D gene (6 bases). There are 15 residues in the CDR3. The germline V gene encodes CDR1 DFQATT and CDR2 SNEGSKA (reference sequence). V was clipped by 5 bases and J by 2 bases, with 17 bases between them. The CDR3 DNA sequence: TGCAGTGCTTTCGAATCCCGGACAGCCACAGATACGCAGTATTTT. Encoded protein: CSAFESRTATDTQYF.

This clonotype occurred many times. The rearrangement uses TRBV7-2 and TRBJ2-7, with D unresolved. Trimming removed 5 bases from V and 3 bases from J, with 11 bases in between. The CDR3 is 13 amino acids. Per germline, CDR1 SGHTA and CDR2 FQGNSA. CDR3 sequence reads: CASSKMGNYEQYF. CDR3 DNA sequence: TGTGCCAGCAGCAAAATGGGCAACTACGAGCAGTACTTC.

This clonotype turned up a few times. The V call is TRBV7-9, the J call TRBJ2-7; 7 nucleotides agree with TRBD1. This CDR3 spans 14 amino acids. With V trimmed by 5 bases and J by 3 bases, 7 bases remained unmatched. The germline CDR1 and CDR2 sequences are SEHNR and FQNEAQ (reference sequence). Written as DNA, the CDR3 is TGTGCCAGCAGCCATTTGGGACAGAACTACGAGCAGTACTTC. Its protein product is CASSHLGQNYEQYF.

This clonotype was seen a handful of times. The chain carries TRBV19 and TRBJ2-6; tentatively, D is TRBD1 or TRBD2 (5 bases each). Per the germline V gene, CDR1 is LNHDA and CDR2 is SQIVND (reference sequence). This CDR3 comprises 15 residues. V was cut by 3 bases and J by 5 bases, with 11 bases left in between. CDR3 DNA sequence: TGTGCCAGTAGTATTGGGGACCGACGGGCCAACGTCCTGACTTTC. This sequence encodes CASSIGDRRANVLTF.

Many counts were recorded for this clonotype. The rearrangement uses TRBV12-3 or TRBV12-4 and TRBJ2-7; perhaps TRBD1 as D (6 bases). The CDR3 is made up of 15 amino acids. V lost 6 bases and J lost 5, with 20 bases in between. The CDR3: CASSPDRSDLDEQYF. CDR3 coding DNA: TGTGCCAGCAGCCCAGACAGGTCCGATTTGGACGAGCAGTACTTC.

This clonotype was observed many times. The J gene is TRBJ2-2, the V gene TRBV20-1; D not certain. This CDR3 has 12 residues. The germline V gene encodes CDR1 DFQATT and CDR2 SNEGSKA (reference sequence). Trimming took 4 bases from V and 5 from J, leaving 8 bases between them. CDR3 nucleotide sequence: TGCAGTGCTACCCACACTACCGGGGAGCTGTTTTTT. This codes for CSATHTTGELFF.

This clonotype was detected many times. The chain is built from TRBV18 and TRBJ2-1, with D possibly being TRBD1 (5 bases). This CDR3 region has 12 residues. The germline V gene has CDR1 KGHSH and CDR2 LQKENI. V lost 6 bases, J lost 9 bases, and 12 bases lay in between. The chain's CDR3 is CASSLGESEQFF. Written as DNA, the CDR3 is TGTGCCAGCTCCCTAGGGGAAAGTGAGCAGTTCTTC. Supplemented by reference TRBV18 and TRBJ2-1, the full variable domain reads NAGVMQNPRHLVRRRGQEARLRCSPMKGHSHVYWYRQLPEEGLKFMVYLQKENIIDESGMPKERFSAEFPKEGPSILRIQQVVRGDSAAYFCASSLGESEQFFGPGTRLTVL.

The chain carries TRBV30 and TRBJ2-3; the D is unclear. Germline-derived CDR1 and CDR2 are GTSNPN and SVGIG (reference sequence). V gave up 5 bases and J gave up 5 bases, with 11 bases separating them. CDR3 size: 12 residues. The chain's CDR3 is CAWSGGEDTQYF. CDR3 in DNA: TGTGCCTGGTCGGGTGGGGAAGATACGCAGTATTTT.

This clonotype was observed many times. As DNA, the CDR3 is TGTGCCGTCTCCACCGGGGAGCTGTTTTTT. It translates to CAVSTGELFF. The chain employs TRBV7-9 and TRBJ2-2; unclear D gene. The CDR3 loop spans 10 amino acids. Germline V CDR1 and CDR2: SEHNR, FQNEAQ (reference sequence). The V and J ends lost 11 bases and 4 bases respectively, with 5 bases between them.

This clonotype was seen a few times. The chain uses TRBV6-4 and TRBJ2-1; D possibly corresponds to TRBD1 (6 bases). The germline V gene has CDR1 MRHNA and CDR2 SNTAGT. Trimming removed 8 bases at V and 6 bases at J, with 20 bases between. There are 15 residues in the CDR3. CDR3 residues: CASGLQGGFRNEQFF. CDR3 nucleotide sequence: TGTGCCAGCGGGCTACAGGGTGGTTTTCGCAATGAGCAGTTCTTC.

A word on this clonotype: At one of its ends the junction is not consistent with the germline gene, which may arise from a read error. This chain uses TRBV13 with TRBJ2-7; 8 bases align to TRBD2. There are 15 residues in the CDR3. The germline CDR1 and CDR2 sequences are PRHDT and FYEKMQ (reference sequence). For the CDR3, the DNA is TGTGCCAACAGCTTAGGCGGGGGGACTTCCTACGAGCAGTACTTC. It yields the protein CANSLGGGTSYEQYF. Supplemented by reference TRBV13 and TRBJ2-7, the full variable domain reads AAGVIQSPRHLIKEKRETATLKCYPIPRHDTVYWYQQGPGQDPQFLISFYEKMQSDKGSIPDRFSAQQFSDYHSELNMSSLELGDSALYFCANSLGGGTSYEQYFGPGTRLTVT.

This chain joins TRBV5-1 and TRBJ2-2; no clear D gene. This CDR3 spans 15 amino acids. Trimming shortened V by 1 base and J by 3 bases, and 10 bases separated the two germline ends. Germline V CDR1 and CDR2: SGHRS, YFSETQ. The CDR3 region is CASSLRPVDTGELFF. The CDR3 DNA reads TGCGCCAGCAGCTTGAGGCCAGTGGACACCGGGGAGCTGTTTTTT. Combining the CDR3 with reference TRBV5-1 and TRBJ2-2 gives the whole variable domain KAGVTQTPRYLIKTRGQQVTLSCSPISGHRSVSWYQQTPGQGLQFLFEYFSETQRNKGNFPGRFSGRQFSNSRSEMNVSTLELGDSALYLCASSLRPVDTGELFFGEGSRLTVL.

This clonotype was seen many times. This rearrangement joins TRBV5-1 to TRBJ1-2, with D uncertain. CDR1 and CDR2 from the germline V gene are SGHRS and YFSETQ. V was clipped by 4 bases and J by 7 bases, with 17 bases between them. The CDR3 has 14 amino acids. CDR3 protein: CASSLDGLGSGYTF. DNA of the CDR3: TGCGCCAGCAGCCTGGACGGCCTTGGTAGTGGCTACACCTTC.

This clonotype has at least ten counts. This chain links TRBV12-3 or TRBV12-4 with TRBJ1-1; TRBD1 is a possible D gene (6 bases). The CDR3 is 15 amino acids. V shed 6 bases and J shed 5 bases, with 19 bases lying between them. CDR3 nucleotides: TGTGCCAGCAGCCCCGCCGGGGGCTTGCGGACTGAAGCTTTCTTT. It translates to CASSPAGGLRTEAFF.

V is TRBV20-1 and J is TRBJ2-1; 13 bases are shared with TRBD2. The length of the CDR3 is 14 residues. Losses at the gene ends were 5 bases for V and 8 bases for J; bases not matched to a gene: 6. Germline CDR1 reads DFQATT; CDR2 reads SNEGSKA (reference sequence). The DNA of the CDR3 is TGCAGTGCTCTAAGACTAGCGGGGGGCCATGAGCAGTTCTTC. Protein: CSALRLAGGHEQFF.

The table lists this clonotype with many counts. The chain is built from TRBV9 and TRBJ2-2, with a possible D match to TRBD1 (6 bases). CDR3 length: 16 residues. Germline loops: CDR1 SGDLS, CDR2 YYNGEE. Trimming shortened V by 2 bases and J by 1 base, and 12 bases separated the two germline ends. The DNA of the CDR3 is TGTGCCAGCAGCGTTCAGGGGCACCTGAACACCGGGGAGCTGTTTTTT. Amino acid sequence: CASSVQGHLNTGELFF.

In its sample, this clonotype was seen a few times. The J gene is TRBJ2-1, the V gene TRBV20-1; D is possibly TRBD2 (6 bases). Trimming pared 5 bases from V and 3 bases from J, leaving 11 bases between. CDR1 is DFQATT and CDR2 is SNEGSKA in the germline V gene (reference sequence). The CDR3 is made up of 13 amino acids. CDR3 protein: CSAGGTHYNEQFF. The CDR3 DNA reads TGCAGTGCTGGGGGGACTCACTACAATGAGCAGTTCTTC.

Notes on this clonotype: A much larger clone lies one base from this, so it may be a read error. The chain couples TRBV12-3 or TRBV12-4 to TRBJ2-2; TRBD1 aligns across 7 bases. The CDR3 covers 14 residues. The CDR3 DNA reads TGTACCAGTCGGACAGGTGAAAACACCGGGGAGCTGTTTTTT. It is translated as CTSRTGENTGELFF.

The chain employs TRBV5-1 and TRBJ2-3; D is possibly TRBD2 (5 bases). Trimming pared 0 bases from V and 2 bases from J, leaving 10 bases between. Per germline, CDR1 SGHRS and CDR2 YFSETQ. This CDR3 region has 15 residues. The chain's CDR3 is CASSLALAPTDTQYF. The CDR3 DNA reads TGCGCCAGCAGCTTGGCCCTAGCCCCCACAGATACGCAGTATTTT.

This clonotype has a count of ten or more. This chain connects TRBV5-1 to TRBJ1-3, with 10 positions matching TRBD1. The CDR3 is made up of 17 amino acids. CDR1 is SGHRS, CDR2 YFSETQ, per germline. V was pared by 4 bases and J by 4 bases, with 11 bases of the junction left unmatched. The CDR3 region has the DNA TGCGCCAGCAGCCGCGTCGGAGACAGGGGGCAAGGAAACACCATATATTTT. This gives the protein CASSRVGDRGQGNTIYF.

The chain is built from TRBV19 and TRBJ1-5; no clear D gene. This CDR3 is 13 amino acids long. Germline V CDR1 and CDR2: LNHDA, SQIVND (reference sequence). The germline V and J ends were trimmed by 5 bases and 8 bases, with 13 bases remaining between them. The CDR3, as DNA: TGTGCCAGTAGTTTGTTAGGCCTAGAGCCCCAGCATTTT. Translating gives CASSLLGLEPQHF. The variable domain in full, with the rest retrieved from reference TRBV19 and TRBJ1-5, is DGGITQSPKYLFRKEGQNVTLSCEQNLNHDAMYWYRQDPGQGLRLIYYSQIVNDFQKGDIAEGYSVSREKKESFPLTVTSAQKNPTAFYLCASSLLGLEPQHFGDGTRLSIL.

This clonotype was seen a single time. Possible read error: a much larger clone is one base away. The V and J genes are TRBV2 and TRBJ2-7; D gene uncertain. Germline V lookup: CDR1 SNHLY, CDR2 FYNNEI. The CDR3 extends over 12 amino acids. V was trimmed by 10 bases and J by 3 bases, leaving 13 bases between them. CDR3 region: CANMIGNYEQYF. The CDR3 DNA follows: TGTGCCAACATGATAGGTAACTACGAGCAGTACTTC.

This clonotype was counted ten times or more. This chain joins TRBV6-5 and TRBJ2-7, with D unclear. This CDR3 has 15 residues. Germline values: CDR1 MNHEY, CDR2 SVGAGI. Trimming left V 0 bases short and J 2 bases short, with 11 bases between. The CDR3 nucleotides are TGTGCCAGCAGTTACTCGAATAACGGAGCCTACGAGCAGTACTTC. Protein sequence: CASSYSNNGAYEQYF.

DNA for the CDR3: TGTGCCAGCAGCTTCCGGCGGACGGGACTAGCGGGGAATGAGCAGTTCTTC. Translating it yields CASSFRRTGLAGNEQFF. J is TRBJ2-1 and V is TRBV11-2, with 13 positions matching TRBD2. This CDR3 comprises 17 residues. With V trimmed by 3 bases and J by 7 bases, 9 bases remained unmatched. Germline CDR1 is SGHAT and CDR2 is FQNNGV.

This clonotype was detected ten times or more. The rearrangement joins TRBV7-9 to TRBJ1-1; possibly TRBD1 for D (5 bases). The CDR3 is 15 amino acids. Trimming stripped 5 bases from V and 0 bases from J, with 13 bases between. CDR1 is SEHNR and CDR2 is FQNEAQ in the germline V gene (reference sequence). CDR3 in amino acids: CASSPTATVNTEAFF. For the CDR3, the DNA is TGTGCCAGCAGCCCGACAGCTACGGTGAACACTGAAGCTTTCTTT.

This clonotype has at least ten counts. V gene TRBV6-5 combines with J gene TRBJ2-2, with TRBD2 matching 8 bases. The CDR3 runs 15 residues. CDR1 MNHEY and CDR2 SVGAGI come from the germline V gene. J was trimmed by 10 bases and V by 0 bases; bases with no gene match: 7. In DNA form, the CDR3 reads TGTGCCAGCAGTTACTCCGGGGGGGGGAAGCCGGAGCTGTTTTTT. It yields the protein CASSYSGGGKPELFF.

Many counts were recorded for this clonotype. This chain links TRBV6-1 with TRBJ2-3, with TRBD2 identical over 13 bases. J gave up 2 bases and V 6 bases, and 5 bases lay outside the gene matches. There are 16 residues in the CDR3. CDR1 is MNHNS and CDR2 is SASEGT in the germline V gene. CDR3 coding DNA: TGTGCCAGCAGGGGGGGACTAGCGGGGCCCACAGATACGCAGTATTTT. Translated: CASRGGLAGPTDTQYF.